The 26 T cell receptor beta chains below come from one sample, sequenced in a study of PD-1 blockade in mismatch repair-deficient tumors. Assay: immunoSEQ multiplex PCR; the TCRdb copy retains only in-frame clones and omits some. The sample lists about 130,000 clones; 88% were seen once. The sequencing used peripheral blood, collected roughly 70 weeks after starting pembrolizumab. These receptor sequences come from an adult with mismatch repair-deficient cancer.

V usage is TRBV7-3 and J usage is TRBJ2-3, with TRBD2 matching 14 bases. The CDR3 totals 18 residues. Per germline, CDR1 SGHTA and CDR2 FQGTGA. Trimming removed 4 bases from V and 5 bases from J; junction bases left unmatched: 11. The CDR3: CASSSKRLAGGPGDTQYF. The CDR3 coding sequence is TGTGCCAGCAGCTCCAAAAGACTAGCGGGAGGGCCTGGAGATACGCAGTATTTT.

This chain uses TRBV28 with TRBJ2-4; 9 nucleotides agree with TRBD1. Trimming cost V 6 bases and J 5 bases; bases outside gene matches: 8. Germline values: CDR1 MDHEN, CDR2 SYDVKM. The CDR3 spans 15 residues. The CDR3 region is CASSLGQGGENIQYF. The CDR3 DNA reads as TGTGCCAGCAGCCTGGGACAGGGCGGCGAAAACATTCAGTACTTC.

The chain links TRBV19 to TRBJ1-2, with 12 bases lining up with TRBD1. J lost 4 bases, V lost 4 bases, and 10 bases had no gene match. Germline V gene data show CDR1 as LNHDA and CDR2 as SQIVND (reference sequence). This CDR3 has 17 residues. In DNA form, the CDR3 reads TGTGCCAGTAGTACCAGGGACAGGGGGCGTTCCCGCTATGGCTACACCTTC. This codes for CASSTRDRGRSRYGYTF.

V and J are TRBV6-1 and TRBJ2-2; 8 bases agree with TRBD1. The CDR3 totals 14 residues. V gave up 6 bases and J gave up 9 bases; unmatched junction bases: 9. Germline CDR1 and CDR2: MNHNS and SASEGT. The CDR3 bases are TGTGCCAGCAGGACCCACAGGGGGAGTCGGGAGCTGTTTTTT. This translates into CASRTHRGSRELFF.

The chain joins TRBV4-1 to TRBJ2-4; possibly TRBD1 for D (6 bases). The germline V gene encodes CDR1 MGHRA and CDR2 YSYEKL. The CDR3 runs to 15 residues. V was clipped by 4 bases and J by 2 bases, with 12 bases between them. Written as DNA, the CDR3 is TGCGCCAGCAGCCCGCAGGGGTACTCCAAAAACATTCAGTACTTC. Its translation is CASSPQGYSKNIQYF.

V usage is TRBV13 and J usage is TRBJ2-4; TRBD1 might be the D (6 bases). The CDR3 runs 12 residues. Per germline, CDR1 PRHDT and CDR2 FYEKMQ (reference sequence). V was trimmed by 6 bases and J by 10 bases, leaving 13 bases between them. The CDR3 spells CASSEGVEIQYF. For the CDR3, the DNA is TGTGCCAGCAGTGAGGGGGTCGAGATTCAGTACTTC.

This chain uses TRBV27 with TRBJ2-5; D remains ambiguous. The germline gives CDR1 MNHEY, CDR2 SMNVEV (reference sequence). The length of the CDR3 is 13 residues. V lost 5 bases and J lost 2, with 9 bases in between. The CDR3 DNA sequence: TGTGCCAGCAGTAGAGCCTTACAAGAGACCCAGTACTTC. Protein sequence: CASSRALQETQYF.

The chain carries TRBV15 and TRBJ2-2; no clear D. The germline gives CDR1 LNHNV, CDR2 YYDKDF (reference sequence). V lost 1 base and J lost 5, with 11 bases in between. The CDR3 spans 15 residues. The CDR3 sequence is CATSRGVIGTGELFF. The CDR3 DNA reads as TGTGCCACCAGCAGAGGGGTAATTGGGACCGGGGAGCTGTTTTTT.

This CDR3 reads CASSRGDRGNTEAFF. CDR3 bases: TGCGCCAGCAGCCGAGGGGACAGGGGGAACACTGAAGCTTTCTTT. The chain uses TRBV4-1 and TRBJ1-1; 10 bases line up with TRBD1. With 4 bases clipped from V and 1 base from J, the junction kept 3 bases outside the gene matches. This CDR3 has 15 residues. Germline lookup yields CDR1 MGHRA and CDR2 YSYEKL.

The rearrangement joins TRBV28 to TRBJ2-7; D is undetermined. The CDR3 contains 12 residues. Germline V gives CDR1 MDHEN, CDR2 SYDVKM. V was shortened by 7 bases and J by 4 bases, with 11 bases between the two germline ends. CDR3 nucleotides: TGTGCCAGCAAGGCAGCGAGATACGAGCAGTACTTC. It specifies CASKAARYEQYF. The full variable domain, in which reference TRBV28 and TRBJ2-7 provide the parts outside the CDR3, is DVKVTQSSRYLVKRTGEKVFLECVQDMDHENMFWYRQDPGLGLRLIYFSYDVKMKEKGDIPEGYSVSREKKERFSLILESASTNQTSMYLCASKAARYEQYFGPGTRLTVT.

The chain has TRBV20-1 and TRBJ2-1; D ambiguous. With 5 bases removed from V and 12 bases from J, the gap between germline ends came to 8 bases. The germline CDR1 and CDR2 sequences are DFQATT and SNEGSKA (reference sequence). The length of the CDR3 is 9 residues. Here the CDR3 DNA reads TGCAGTGCTGGAGCCCGGCAGTTCTTC. It is translated as CSAGARQFF.

The J gene is TRBJ2-7, the V gene TRBV19, with 10 bases aligning to TRBD2. The CDR3 is 16 residues long. J gave up 2 bases and V 6 bases, and 10 bases lay outside the gene matches. The germline V gene has CDR1 LNHDA and CDR2 SQIVND (reference sequence). CDR3 in DNA: TGTGCCAGTAGCCCGACTAGCGGGTACCCTACCTACGAGCAGTACTTC. Translation: CASSPTSGYPTYEQYF.

The V and J genes are TRBV5-6 and TRBJ1-5; D uncertain. This CDR3 contains 13 residues. Per the germline V gene, CDR1 is SGHDT and CDR2 is YYEEEE. V dropped 0 bases and J dropped 6 bases, with 7 bases sitting between them. The CDR3 here is CASSLGLSQPQHF. CDR3 bases: TGTGCCAGCAGCTTGGGTCTCAGTCAGCCCCAGCATTTT.

The V call is TRBV30, the J call TRBJ1-1; 7 bases align to TRBD1. V gave up 3 bases and J gave up 0 bases; unmatched junction bases: 7. The CDR3 runs 15 residues. Germline V gives CDR1 GTSNPN, CDR2 SVGIG (reference sequence). CDR3 region: CAWRGQFGMNTEAFF. Written as DNA, the CDR3 is TGTGCCTGGAGGGGACAGTTTGGGATGAACACTGAAGCTTTCTTT.

This chain joins TRBV28 and TRBJ1-1, with 12 positions matching TRBD1. Germline-derived CDR1 and CDR2 are MDHEN and SYDVKM. CDR3 size: 18 residues. Trimming took 6 bases from V and 0 from J; bases not matched to a gene: 11. The CDR3 spells CASSSVLGQGAVNTEAFF. The CDR3 DNA is TGTGCCAGCAGCTCCGTCTTGGGACAGGGGGCCGTGAACACTGAAGCTTTCTTT.

The rearrangement links TRBV5-1 to TRBJ2-2; TRBD1 matches at 7 bases. Germline V gene lookup returns CDR1 SGHRS and CDR2 YFSETQ. With 3 bases clipped from V and 2 bases from J, the junction kept 4 bases outside the gene matches. This CDR3 is 15 amino acids long. As DNA, the CDR3 is TGCGCCAGCAGCTCGAGACAGGGCAACACCGGGGAGCTGTTTTTT. This sequence encodes CASSSRQGNTGELFF.

The rearrangement links TRBV9 to TRBJ2-1; unclear D gene. V was shortened by 4 bases and J by 9 bases, with 11 bases between the two germline ends. Per the germline V gene, CDR1 is SGDLS and CDR2 is YYNGEE. CDR3 size: 12 residues. The CDR3 bases are TGTGCCAGCAGCCAGACCGGTTTTGAGCAGTTCTTC. It encodes CASSQTGFEQFF.

The chain employs TRBV27 and TRBJ2-3; 10 bases map to TRBD2. Looked up from germline, CDR1 is MNHEY and CDR2 is SMNVEV (reference sequence). This CDR3 has 18 amino acids. V dropped 5 bases and J dropped 0; count of bases not matched to a gene: 11. The CDR3 sequence: CASSTGLAEPLSTDTQYF. The CDR3 nucleotides are TGTGCCAGCAGTACTGGACTAGCGGAGCCCTTAAGCACAGATACGCAGTATTTT.

This chain links TRBV7-2 with TRBJ2-7; TRBD1 agrees at 7 bases. Germline assignment: CDR1 SGHTA and CDR2 FQGNSA. The CDR3 contains 14 residues. The J segment lost 4 bases and the V segment lost 2 bases, leaving 5 bases of the junction unmatched. CDR3 residues: CASSLSQGEYEQYF. The CDR3 bases are TGTGCCAGCAGCTTAAGTCAGGGGGAGTACGAGCAGTACTTC.

The V gene is TRBV2, the J gene TRBJ2-1, with 8 nucleotides matching TRBD2. The J segment lost 3 bases and the V segment lost 9 bases, leaving 7 bases of the junction unmatched. The germline CDR1 and CDR2 sequences are SNHLY and FYNNEI. This CDR3 region has 14 residues. CDR3 region: CASAGTRGYNEQFF. The CDR3 nucleotides read TGTGCCAGTGCCGGGACTAGGGGCTACAATGAGCAGTTCTTC.

The chain has TRBV30 and TRBJ1-3, with D unresolved. Trimming stripped 3 bases from V and 4 bases from J, with 7 bases between. This CDR3 spans 12 amino acids. Germline CDR1 GTSNPN, CDR2 SVGIG (reference sequence). CDR3 DNA sequence: TGTGCCTGGAGCGAGATCGGAAACACCATATATTTT. As protein: CAWSEIGNTIYF.

The rearrangement uses TRBV30 and TRBJ2-1; 7 bases are shared with TRBD2. Germline V gives CDR1 GTSNPN, CDR2 SVGIG (reference sequence). The CDR3 is 13 amino acids. The junction had 9 bases not matched to a gene; V was cut back by 4 bases and J by 9 bases. This CDR3 is CAWKVPGGGEQFF. DNA for the CDR3: TGTGCCTGGAAAGTTCCGGGGGGAGGTGAGCAGTTCTTC.

This clone was seen a few times. DNA of the CDR3: TGTGCCAGCAGCCAAGTAGGGGGGGCCGAGCAGTACTTC. Encoded protein: CASSQVGGAEQYF. This chain uses TRBV14 with TRBJ2-7, with a weak D call TRBD2 (7 bases). This CDR3 spans 13 amino acids. V dropped 1 base and J dropped 6 bases, with 10 bases sitting between them. The germline CDR1 and CDR2 sequences are SGHDN and FVKESK.

The V and J genes are TRBV4-1 and TRBJ2-1, with D uncertain. Germline V gives CDR1 MGHRA, CDR2 YSYEKL. V was cut by 7 bases and J by 0 bases, with 13 bases left in between. This CDR3 is built from 15 residues. This CDR3 reads CASTYRPYSYNEQFF. In nucleotides, the CDR3 is TGCGCCAGCACCTACAGACCCTACTCCTACAATGAGCAGTTCTTC.

The genes are TRBV9 and TRBJ2-5; D is possibly TRBD1 (5 bases). The CDR3 has 15 amino acids. Trimming took off 0 bases at V and 0 bases at J, with 9 bases between the two ends. Per the germline V gene, CDR1 is SGDLS and CDR2 is YYNGEE. DNA of the CDR3: TGTGCCAGCAGCGTAGAGGCAGGGTACCAAGAGACCCAGTACTTC. It is translated as CASSVEAGYQETQYF. The whole variable domain, remainder taken from reference TRBV9 and TRBJ2-5, is DSGVTQTPKHLITATGQRVTLRCSPRSGDLSVYWYQQSLDQGLQFLIQYYNGEERAKGNILERFSAQQFPDLHSELNLSSLELGDSALYFCASSVEAGYQETQYFGPGTRLLVL.

This chain connects TRBV6-6 to TRBJ2-5; the match to TRBD2 covers 8 bases. This CDR3 region has 14 residues. Germline V CDR1 and CDR2: MNHNY, SVGAGI (reference sequence). J lost 1 base, V lost 2 bases, and 0 bases had no gene match. The CDR3 DNA sequence: TGTGCCAGCAGTTACGGGACTAGCCAAGAGACCCAGTACTTC. This gives the protein CASSYGTSQETQYF.